Below, 32 T cell receptor beta chains from the same sample are listed, as sequenced in a study of T cell responses to AZD1222 COVID-19 vaccine. Produced via immunoSEQ multiplex PCR; TCRdb's table is partial and in-frame only. The sample comprises 54,000 or so clones, 89% of which are singletons, and 2% rests with the top ten. The sequencing used peripheral blood, collected on day 0 of AZD1222 vaccination. These receptors all stem from an adult in good health.

DNA of the CDR3: TGTGCCAGCAAACGGACTAGCGGGGGGAACCAAGAGACCCAGTACTTC. This gives the protein CASKRTSGGNQETQYF. The chain joins TRBV2 to TRBJ2-5; TRBD2 matches at 14 bases. Germline CDR1 is SNHLY and CDR2 is FYNNEI. The CDR3 contains 16 residues. After removal of 7 bases from V and 0 bases from J, the junction contained 4 bases not matched to a gene.

J is TRBJ2-3 and V is TRBV5-1; TRBD2 matches 8 bases. Germline lookup yields CDR1 SGHRS and CDR2 YFSETQ. Trimming removed 7 bases from V and 6 bases from J; junction bases left unmatched: 13. The CDR3 covers 15 residues. CDR3 loop: CASWPLAGTPDTQYF. CDR3 in DNA: TGCGCCAGCTGGCCCCTAGCGGGCACTCCGGATACGCAGTATTTT.

The chain links TRBV10-2 to TRBJ1-4; TRBD1 matches 11 bases. From germline, CDR1 is WSHSY and CDR2 SAAADI. The CDR3 is 19 residues long. V dropped 8 bases and J dropped 4; count of bases not matched to a gene: 18. Here the CDR3 DNA reads TGCGCCAGCCAAGATCACACGGGACAGGGGGGATTTTTTAATGAAAAACTGTTTTTT. It encodes CASQDHTGQGGFFNEKLFF.

The gene calls are TRBV24-1 and TRBJ2-1, with D perhaps assigned TRBD1 or TRBD2 (5 bases each). V lost 10 bases to trimming and J lost 10 bases, with 13 bases between them. Germline-derived CDR1 and CDR2 are KGHDR and SFDVKD. The CDR3 length is 11 residues. CDR3 nucleotides: TGTGCCACTACCGAGAGGGGCGAGCAGTTCTTC. Its translation: CATTERGEQFF.

The V call is TRBV11-2, the J call TRBJ2-7, with a tentative D call TRBD2 (6 bases). CDR1 is SGHAT and CDR2 is FQNNGV in the germline V gene. Trimming removed 3 bases at V and 1 base at J, with 13 bases between. This CDR3 contains 15 residues. CDR3 DNA sequence: TGTGCCAGCAGCTTCCCGGTTGGGGGGTCCTACGAGCAGTACTTC. Amino acid sequence: CASSFPVGGSYEQYF.

This chain connects TRBV7-2 to TRBJ2-2; possible D gene TRBD2, 5 bases. This CDR3 is 15 amino acids long. Germline CDR1 and CDR2: SGHTA and FQGNSA. Trimming stripped 2 bases from V and 0 bases from J, with 7 bases between. The CDR3 loop is CASSLSGTNTGELFF. CDR3 sequence (DNA): TGTGCCAGCAGCTTAAGCGGAACGAACACCGGGGAGCTGTTTTTT.

The gene calls are TRBV5-1 and TRBJ1-6; no definite D call. The CDR3 runs 15 residues. Trimming took 0 bases from V and 5 from J, leaving 9 bases between them. Germline lookup yields CDR1 SGHRS and CDR2 YFSETQ. DNA for the CDR3: TGCGCCAGCAGCTTGGCGGATCTAAATAATTCACCCCTCCACTTT. Protein: CASSLADLNNSPLHF.

This chain connects TRBV2 to TRBJ2-3; 10 nucleotides line up with TRBD1. Trimming cost V 8 bases and J 0 bases; bases outside gene matches: 5. Per the germline V gene, CDR1 is SNHLY and CDR2 is FYNNEI. The CDR3 loop spans 15 amino acids. CDR3 sequence reads: CASAGQGTSTDTQYF. CDR3 DNA: TGTGCCAGCGCGGGACAGGGGACTAGCACAGATACGCAGTATTTT.

The V and J genes are TRBV6-2 or TRBV6-3 and TRBJ2-1, with 10 bases fitting TRBD2. The CDR3 contains 17 residues. With V trimmed by 6 bases and J by 7 bases, 15 bases remained unmatched. The germline V gene encodes CDR1 MNHEY and CDR2 SVGEGT. CDR3 region: CASSPPGASGRANEQFF. Here the CDR3 DNA reads TGTGCCAGCAGCCCTCCTGGGGCTAGCGGGAGAGCAAATGAGCAGTTCTTC.

This clone was recorded once. The chain has TRBV19 and TRBJ2-2; D is undetermined. Germline V gives CDR1 LNHDA, CDR2 SQIVND (reference sequence). This CDR3 has 14 amino acids. With 2 bases removed from V and 2 bases from J, the gap between germline ends came to 6 bases. The CDR3, as DNA: TGTGCCAGTAGTATAAACAGAAACACCGGGGAGCTGTTTTTT. Encoded protein: CASSINRNTGELFF.

The chain has TRBV5-4 and TRBJ1-2, with a weak D call TRBD1 (5 bases). V gave up 0 bases and J gave up 12 bases, with 15 bases separating them. Germline V gene data show CDR1 as SGHNT and CDR2 as YYREEE (reference sequence). The CDR3 has 13 amino acids. Written as DNA, the CDR3 is TGTGCCAGCAGCTTGGGCCTAGTCTCGGGGCACACCTTC. Its translation is CASSLGLVSGHTF.

This rearrangement joins TRBV29-1 to TRBJ2-5; D gene uncertain. Germline values: CDR1 SQVTM, CDR2 ANQGSEA. Trimming took off 8 bases at V and 13 bases at J, with 11 bases between the two ends. This CDR3 is 8 amino acids long. CDR3 protein: CSNRLTYF. Here the CDR3 DNA reads TGCAGCAACCGGCTGACGTACTTC. Drawing the rest from reference TRBV29-1 and TRBJ2-5, the complete variable domain is SAVISQKPSRDICQRGTSLTIQCQVDSQVTMMFWYRQQPGQSLTLIATANQGSEATYESGFVIDKFPISRPNLTFSTLTVSNMSPEDSSIYLCSNRLTYFGPGTRLLVL.

The rearrangement joins TRBV4-1 to TRBJ2-7; 11 nucleotides agree with TRBD2. V lost 1 base, J lost 6 bases, and 8 bases stayed unmatched. CDR3 length: 16 residues. In germline, CDR1 is MGHRA, CDR2 YSYEKL. The CDR3 protein is CASSQVLLAGGFEQYF. The CDR3 DNA reads TGCGCCAGCAGCCAAGTACTGCTAGCGGGAGGATTCGAGCAGTACTTC.

The chain has TRBV18 and TRBJ2-1, with a weak D call TRBD1 (5 bases). From germline, CDR1 is KGHSH and CDR2 LQKENI. The ends were cut back, 6 bases at V and 4 bases at J, with 16 bases in the middle. There are 15 residues in the CDR3. The CDR3 sequence is CASSPRETTYNEQFF. CDR3 coding DNA: TGTGCCAGCTCCCCCAGGGAAACCACTTACAATGAGCAGTTCTTC.

The chain uses TRBV28 and TRBJ1-2; possibly TRBD1 for D (6 bases). The CDR3 extends over 13 amino acids. V shed 6 bases and J shed 4 bases, with 12 bases lying between them. Germline CDR1 and CDR2: MDHEN and SYDVKM. CDR3 in amino acids: CASSQTGFYGYTF. CDR3 DNA: TGTGCCAGCAGCCAAACAGGGTTCTATGGCTACACCTTC.

The V call is TRBV11-2, the J call TRBJ2-5; the D is unclear. CDR3 length: 12 residues. With 5 bases removed from V and 5 bases from J, the gap between germline ends came to 9 bases. Germline V lookup: CDR1 SGHAT, CDR2 FQNNGV. The DNA for the CDR3 is TGTGCCAGCAGCCCAAACCGGGAGACCCAGTACTTC. Encoded protein: CASSPNRETQYF.

The gene calls are TRBV28 and TRBJ1-3, with D tentatively TRBD1 (5 bases). Trimming pared 5 bases from V and 0 bases from J, leaving 14 bases between. Germline V gives CDR1 MDHEN, CDR2 SYDVKM. The CDR3 covers 16 residues. The DNA for the CDR3 is TGTGCCAGCAGTCCCCCAGGGCTCTCCTCTGGAAACACCATATATTTT. Protein: CASSPPGLSSGNTIYF.

This rearrangement joins TRBV5-6 to TRBJ2-7, with D possibly matching TRBD1 (6 bases). The CDR3 covers 18 residues. The germline V gene encodes CDR1 SGHDT and CDR2 YYEEEE. The V and J ends lost 5 bases and 3 bases respectively, with 27 bases between them. As DNA, the CDR3 is TGTGCCAGCAGTTACAAAATCATTGGACAGAGAAGGGACTACGAGCAGTACTTC. This sequence encodes CASSYKIIGQRRDYEQYF.

The V gene is TRBV6-5, the J gene TRBJ1-2; D unresolved. Germline CDR1 reads MNHEY; CDR2 reads SVGAGI. Trimming removed 10 bases at V and 4 bases at J, with 13 bases between. The CDR3 runs to 12 residues. The CDR3 region is CATKAAGYGYTF. In DNA form, the CDR3 reads TGTGCCACCAAGGCTGCTGGCTATGGCTACACCTTC.

This rearrangement joins TRBV9 to TRBJ2-5; D is unresolved. Trimming pared 3 bases from V and 5 bases from J, leaving 11 bases between. The CDR3 totals 13 residues. Germline values: CDR1 SGDLS, CDR2 YYNGEE. The CDR3 DNA is TGTGCCAGCAGCGAGACGGCCCGGGAGACCCAGTACTTC. Its translation: CASSETARETQYF.

The chain links TRBV21-1 to TRBJ2-1; TRBD1, the D gene given by the table, was not confirmed from the DNA. TRBV21-1 counts as a pseudogene. The CDR3 extends over 17 amino acids. CDR3 coding DNA: TGTGCCAGCAGCAAACGGGGACCGGGGACAGAGGCCTATGAGCAGTTCTTC. Translating gives CASSKRGPGTEAYEQFF.

The chain is built from TRBV2 and TRBJ2-1, with 7 bases fitting TRBD2. The CDR3 covers 15 residues. The V segment lost 5 bases and the J segment 4 bases; nucleotides outside the gene matches: 8. The V gene's germline CDR1 is SNHLY and CDR2 FYNNEI. CDR3 loop: CASSLSGGHYNEQFF. CDR3 in DNA: TGTGCCAGCAGTCTGTCGGGAGGCCATTACAATGAGCAGTTCTTC.

The chain employs TRBV7-2 and TRBJ2-3, with 10 bases aligning to TRBD2. This CDR3 is 15 amino acids long. The germline gives CDR1 SGHTA, CDR2 FQGNSA. The V segment lost 6 bases and the J segment 5 bases; nucleotides outside the gene matches: 8. CDR3 DNA: TGTGCCAGCAGTCTCCTATTAGCGGGAGGAGATACGCAGTATTTT. Translated, it gives CASSLLLAGGDTQYF.

The CDR3 nucleotides read TGTGCCAGCAGCGCGGGGGACACTGAAGCTTTCTTT. Translation gives CASSAGDTEAFF. The J gene is TRBJ1-1, the V gene TRBV7-9, with D tentatively TRBD1 (5 bases). Germline lookup yields CDR1 SEHNR and CDR2 FQNEAQ (reference sequence). The CDR3 totals 12 residues. The V gene lost 5 bases and the J gene lost 3 bases, with 7 bases spanning the gap.

CDR3 nucleotide sequence: TGTGCCAGCAGTTTATGGCTGCAGGGATACGAGCAGTACTTC. This sequence encodes CASSLWLQGYEQYF. The chain employs TRBV28 and TRBJ2-7, with a possible D match to TRBD1 (5 bases). CDR3 size: 14 residues. Germline V gives CDR1 MDHEN, CDR2 SYDVKM. V was trimmed by 0 bases and J by 4 bases, leaving 10 bases between them.

V gene TRBV19 combines with J gene TRBJ1-6; weak D call: TRBD1 (5 bases). The germline gives CDR1 LNHDA, CDR2 SQIVND (reference sequence). Trimming took off 6 bases at V and 0 bases at J, with 15 bases between the two ends. The CDR3 consists of 17 residues. The CDR3 DNA is TGTGCCAGTAGGACACGAGGGGCGAGCTCCTATAATTCACCCCTCCACTTT. Its translation: CASRTRGASSYNSPLHF.

J is TRBJ2-1 and V is TRBV12-3 or TRBV12-4; D unresolved. Trimming left V 2 bases short and J 16 bases short, with 18 bases between. The CDR3 extends over 13 amino acids. The chain's CDR3 is CASSLYEGTPPFF. The CDR3, as DNA: TGTGCCAGCAGTTTATACGAAGGTACTCCTCCTTTCTTC.

V and J are TRBV2 and TRBJ1-2; D is unresolved. Trimming removed 6 bases from V and 2 bases from J, with 16 bases in between. CDR1 and CDR2 from the germline V gene are SNHLY and FYNNEI. This CDR3 region has 15 residues. The CDR3 DNA sequence: TGTGCCAGCAGCCAAGATTCGGCGGGCAACTATGGCTACACCTTC. Amino acids: CASSQDSAGNYGYTF.

The rearrangement joins TRBV30 to TRBJ2-7; 9 bases are shared with TRBD1. The germline CDR1 and CDR2 sequences are GTSNPN and SVGIG (reference sequence). After removal of 0 bases from V and 5 bases from J, the junction contained 2 bases not matched to a gene. This CDR3 contains 13 residues. The CDR3 DNA is TGTGCCTGGAGTGTAGACAGGGGGGACGAGCAGTACTTC. It is translated as CAWSVDRGDEQYF.

With regard to this clone: At one boundary the junction diverges from the germline segment, which might be a read error. The chain uses TRBV25-1 and TRBJ2-6, with no clear D. The CDR3 covers 12 residues. Germline V gene sequence: CDR1 MGHDK, CDR2 SYGVNS. This chain's CDR3 is CATRGPAKVLTF. The CDR3 nucleotides read TGTGCCACCAGAGGCCCCGCCAAGGTCCTGACTTTC.

CDR3 in amino acids: CASSHPRGGLAGVRETQYF. The DNA of the CDR3 is TGTGCCAGCAGCCACCCCCGAGGGGGACTAGCGGGAGTGAGAGAGACCCAGTACTTC. The chain joins TRBV3-1 (or the pseudogene TRBV3-2) to TRBJ2-5, with TRBD2 matching 14 bases. Germline values: CDR1 LGHDT, CDR2 YNNKEL (reference sequence). CDR3 length: 19 amino acids. J was trimmed by 4 bases and V by 3 bases; bases with no gene match: 13.

V gene TRBV19 combines with J gene TRBJ1-4; D may be TRBD1 (5 bases). CDR1 LNHDA and CDR2 SQIVND come from the germline V gene (reference sequence). CDR3 length: 14 residues. The V end lost 9 bases, the J end lost 5 bases, and 16 bases lay between the germline ends. The CDR3 region has the DNA TGTGCCAGCCTTCCCGGGACCCCGAATGAAAAACTGTTTTTT. Translation: CASLPGTPNEKLFF.